One sample yielded the 15 T cell receptor beta chains listed below, sequenced in a study of shared clonotypes between healthy human individuals. The protocol was immunoSEQ multiplex PCR, while the TCRdb copy is restricted to in-frame clones and leaves out a portion. Among 1,400,000 or so clones listed, 97% to 99% were seen once. The sample comprised naive CD4+ T cells sorted from blood. The subset is: CD45RA+ positively selected. These receptors were collected from a man aged 25-45 years in good health.

The V and J genes are TRBV7-2 and TRBJ2-1; 11 nucleotides agree with TRBD2. The V segment lost 5 bases and the J segment 5 bases; nucleotides outside the gene matches: 2. This CDR3 contains 14 residues. In germline, CDR1 is SGHTA, CDR2 FQGNSA. This chain's CDR3 is CASSTTSGDNEQFF. The DNA for the CDR3 is TGTGCCAGCAGCACGACTAGCGGGGACAATGAGCAGTTCTTC.

The rearrangement uses TRBV18 and TRBJ1-5, with D hard to call. The CDR3 has 17 amino acids. Germline V gene data show CDR1 as KGHSH and CDR2 as LQKENI. The V end was cut by 0 bases, the J end by 5 bases, with 17 bases between. The CDR3 DNA reads TGTGCCAGCTCACCACCGGGGAGTTCCCCTTCCTATCAGCCCCAGCATTTT. Its translation: CASSPPGSSPSYQPQHF.

CDR3 bases: TGCAGCCTCAAAAGAGGACTGGCTTACAATGAGCAGTTCTTC. It yields the protein CSLKRGLAYNEQFF. The genes are TRBV29-1 and TRBJ2-1, with TRBD2 as a possible D gene (5 bases). Trimming cost V 8 bases and J 4 bases, with 18 bases left between them. Germline CDR1 SQVTM, CDR2 ANQGSEA. There are 14 residues in the CDR3.

J is TRBJ2-1 and V is TRBV10-2; 11 bases fit TRBD1. The CDR3 runs 17 residues. With V trimmed by 6 bases and J by 6 bases, 13 bases remained unmatched. The germline V gene encodes CDR1 WSHSY and CDR2 SAAADI. CDR3 protein: CASSPSVGQGVLNEQFF. The CDR3 nucleotides are TGCGCCAGCAGCCCATCAGTGGGACAGGGGGTTCTCAATGAGCAGTTCTTC.

The gene calls are TRBV6-1 and TRBJ2-1; D possibly corresponds to TRBD1 (5 bases). In germline, CDR1 is MNHNS, CDR2 SASEGT. The CDR3 covers 13 residues. Trimming pared 6 bases from V and 2 bases from J, leaving 8 bases between. In nucleotides, the CDR3 is TGTGCCAGCAGAGGGGTAACCTACAATGAGCAGTTCTTC. Residues: CASRGVTYNEQFF.

This chain joins TRBV5-4 and TRBJ1-3; D not resolved. Trimming removed 0 bases at V and 2 bases at J, with 6 bases between. The CDR3 consists of 14 residues. CDR1 and CDR2 from the germline V gene are SGHNT and YYREEE (reference sequence). The CDR3 sequence is CASSLGGPGNTIYF. The CDR3 region has the DNA TGTGCCAGCAGCTTGGGCGGGCCTGGAAACACCATATATTTT.

The chain carries TRBV10-3 and TRBJ2-7; tentative D call: TRBD2 (5 bases). The V and J ends lost 0 bases and 3 bases respectively, with 9 bases between them. The CDR3 spans 14 residues. CDR1 is ENHRY, CDR2 SYGVKD, per germline. The CDR3 protein is CAISESGLNYEQYF. CDR3 in DNA: TGTGCCATCAGTGAGTCCGGACTCAACTACGAGCAGTACTTC.

The rearrangement links TRBV5-1 to TRBJ1-4; 9 nucleotides line up with TRBD1. The CDR3 extends over 15 amino acids. The ends lost 4 bases at V and 8 bases at J; junction bases unmatched: 9. The germline V gene has CDR1 SGHRS and CDR2 YFSETQ. The DNA of the CDR3 is TGCGCCAGCAGCGGCTCCGGGACAGGGAGGGAAAAACTGTTTTTT. It encodes CASSGSGTGREKLFF.

This chain connects TRBV6-1 to TRBJ2-7; D is uncertain. Per the germline V gene, CDR1 is MNHNS and CDR2 is SASEGT. There are 14 residues in the CDR3. Trimming pared 6 bases from V and 7 bases from J, leaving 19 bases between. The DNA of the CDR3 is TGTGCCAGCAGCCTCACACCGGGCGGTTTGGAGCAGTACTTC. Translated: CASSLTPGGLEQYF.

A single count supports this clone. V usage is TRBV27 and J usage is TRBJ2-7; 7 nucleotides match TRBD2. CDR1 and CDR2 (germline): MNHEY, SMNVEV (reference sequence). Germline trimming cut 5 bases from V and 3 bases from J; bases unmatched to any gene: 10. The CDR3 length is 15 residues. The CDR3 loop reads CASSLLYKRDYEQYF. The CDR3 coding sequence is TGTGCCAGCAGTCTCCTTTACAAGCGGGACTACGAGCAGTACTTC.

This chain connects TRBV10-3 to TRBJ2-7, with D perhaps given as TRBD1 or TRBD2 (6 bases each). Germline CDR1 ENHRY, CDR2 SYGVKD. V was clipped by 6 bases and J by 0 bases, with 12 bases between them. The CDR3 extends over 14 amino acids. DNA for the CDR3: TGTGCCATCAGGGGGGGCCAAAGCTCCTACGAGCAGTACTTC. Protein: CAIRGGQSSYEQYF.

The CDR3 DNA is TGTGCCAGTAGTGTGACTAGCGGGAGAAACAATGAGCAGTTCTTC. This sequence encodes CASSVTSGRNNEQFF. This rearrangement joins TRBV19 to TRBJ2-1, with TRBD2 identical over 12 bases. The CDR3 consists of 15 residues. Germline CDR1 and CDR2: LNHDA and SQIVND (reference sequence). V dropped 5 bases and J dropped 5; count of bases not matched to a gene: 4.

This chain uses TRBV25-1 with TRBJ2-6; D perhaps matches TRBD1 (6 bases). V dropped 9 bases and J dropped 2 bases, with 8 bases sitting between them. CDR3 length: 13 amino acids. Germline values: CDR1 MGHDK, CDR2 SYGVNS. The CDR3 loop reads CASRTAGANVLTF. The CDR3 DNA follows: TGTGCCAGTAGGACAGCTGGGGCCAACGTCCTGACTTTC.

This chain links TRBV4-1 with TRBJ1-3; tentative D call: TRBD1 (6 bases). The CDR3 loop spans 14 amino acids. CDR1 is MGHRA and CDR2 is YSYEKL in the germline V gene. Trimming took 6 bases from V and 2 from J, leaving 11 bases between them. The CDR3 DNA reads TGCGCCAGCAGTCCAGACAGGCCTGGAAACACCATATATTTT. It specifies CASSPDRPGNTIYF.

This chain connects TRBV6-5 to TRBJ2-1, with 9 bases lining up with TRBD2. V was pared by 5 bases and J by 7 bases, with 6 bases of the junction left unmatched. The CDR3 extends over 14 amino acids. Germline CDR1 reads MNHEY; CDR2 reads SVGAGI. CDR3 in DNA: TGTGCCAGCAGTCGATTAGCGGGAGTAAATGAGCAGTTCTTC. It is translated as CASSRLAGVNEQFF.